This note documents a single T cell receptor (beta chain) sequence. The antigen is undetermined. Trimming stripped 8 bases from V and 5 bases from J, with 18 bases between. Germline V gives CDR1 LNHDA, CDR2 SQIVND (reference sequence). CDR3 length: 14 residues. The data derive from a study of cytomegalovirus exposure and HLA in healthy donors. Study-wide results and caveats: Donor immune exposure was known only as CMV serostatus. Some 17,000 TCR beta sequences were associated with HLA alleles at 0.05 false discovery rate in a later analysis.

It was with 60 Vbeta and 13 Jbeta primers that the PCR ran. As processed by the authors: The authors later counted approximately 80 million unique TCR beta chains, some 10 million of them shared. Profiled with immunoSEQ multiplex PCR; TCRdb holds only in-frame clones, not every one. V, J and clone size are taken as reported in that table, and D and trimming were inferred from the DNA itself. The repertoire has under 150,000 clones, about 79% of them found once; the top ten carry less than 3%. The sequenced sample was PBMCs. This receptor was identified in a male donor in good health and CMV-seronegative. V and J are TRBV19 and TRBJ2-5; the D gene is possibly TRBD2 (7 bases). CDR3 DNA: TGTGCCAGTTACGGGGGGCCTATACGGGAGACCCAGTACTTC. As protein: CASYGGPIRETQYF.